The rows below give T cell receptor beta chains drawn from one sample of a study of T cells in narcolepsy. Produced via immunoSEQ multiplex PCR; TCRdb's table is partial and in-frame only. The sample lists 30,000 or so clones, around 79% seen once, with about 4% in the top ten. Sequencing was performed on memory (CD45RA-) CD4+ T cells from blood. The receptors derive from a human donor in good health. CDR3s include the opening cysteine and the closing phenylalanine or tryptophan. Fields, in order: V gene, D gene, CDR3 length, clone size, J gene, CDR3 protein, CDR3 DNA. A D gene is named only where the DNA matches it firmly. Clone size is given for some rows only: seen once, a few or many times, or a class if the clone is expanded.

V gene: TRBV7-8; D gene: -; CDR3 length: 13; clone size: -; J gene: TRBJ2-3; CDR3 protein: CASSRAGANTQYF; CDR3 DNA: TGTGCCAGCAGCCGGGCGGGGGCAAATACGCAGTATTTT
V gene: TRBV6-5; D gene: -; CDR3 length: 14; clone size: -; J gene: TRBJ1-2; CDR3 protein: CASSYEGVNYGYTF; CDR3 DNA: TGTGCCAGCAGTTACGAGGGGGTGAACTATGGCTACACCTTC
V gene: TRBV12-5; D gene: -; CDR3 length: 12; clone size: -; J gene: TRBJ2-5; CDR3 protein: CASGLSGETQYF; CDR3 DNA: TGTGCTAGTGGTTTGAGTGGAGAGACCCAGTACTTC
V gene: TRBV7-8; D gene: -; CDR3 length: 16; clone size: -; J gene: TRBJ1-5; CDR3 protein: CASSLALSYSNQPQHF; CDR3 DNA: TGTGCCAGCAGCTTAGCCCTGAGTTATAGCAATCAGCCCCAGCATTTT
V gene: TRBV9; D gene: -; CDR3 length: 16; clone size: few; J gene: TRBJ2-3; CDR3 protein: CASSVYSGNQADTQYF; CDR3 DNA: TGTGCCAGCAGCGTTTATAGCGGCAACCAGGCAGATACGCAGTATTTT
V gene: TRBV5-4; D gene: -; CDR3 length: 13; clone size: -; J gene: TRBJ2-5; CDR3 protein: CASSLISGETQYF; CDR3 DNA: TGTGCCAGCAGCTTGATAAGCGGGGAGACCCAGTACTTC
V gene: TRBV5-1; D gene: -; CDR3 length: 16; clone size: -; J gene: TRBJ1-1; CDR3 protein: CASSLATGAMNTEAFF; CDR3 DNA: TGCGCCAGCAGCTTGGCCACCGGAGCGATGAACACTGAAGCTTTCTTT
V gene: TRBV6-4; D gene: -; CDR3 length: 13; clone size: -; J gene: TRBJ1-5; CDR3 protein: CASSEAGNQPQHF; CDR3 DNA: TGTGCCAGCAGTGAGGCGGGAAATCAGCCCCAGCATTTT
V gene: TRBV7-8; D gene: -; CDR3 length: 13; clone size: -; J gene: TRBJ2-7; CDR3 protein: CASSLAGIREQYF; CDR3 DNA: TGTGCCAGCAGCTTAGCAGGCATTAGGGAGCAGTACTTC
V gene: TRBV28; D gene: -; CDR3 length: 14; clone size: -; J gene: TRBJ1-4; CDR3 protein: CASSSGSTNEKLFF; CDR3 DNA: TGTGCCAGCAGTTCGGGATCAACTAATGAAAAACTGTTTTTT
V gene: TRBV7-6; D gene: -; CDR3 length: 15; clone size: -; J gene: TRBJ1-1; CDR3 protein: CASSFGWGADTEAFF; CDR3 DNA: TGTGCCAGCAGCTTCGGCTGGGGCGCGGACACTGAAGCTTTCTTT
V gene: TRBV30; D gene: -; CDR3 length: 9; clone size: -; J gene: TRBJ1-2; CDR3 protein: CAADYGYTF; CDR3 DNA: TGTGCCGCTGACTATGGCTACACCTTC
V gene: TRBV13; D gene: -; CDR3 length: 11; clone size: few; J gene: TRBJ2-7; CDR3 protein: CASSLGYEQYF; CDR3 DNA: TGTGCCAGCAGCTTAGGGTACGAGCAGTACTTC
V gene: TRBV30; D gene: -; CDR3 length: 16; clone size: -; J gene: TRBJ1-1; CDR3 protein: CAWSNSRVGRQTEAFF; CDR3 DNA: TGTGCCTGGAGTAATAGTCGGGTCGGCAGGCAAACTGAAGCTTTCTTT